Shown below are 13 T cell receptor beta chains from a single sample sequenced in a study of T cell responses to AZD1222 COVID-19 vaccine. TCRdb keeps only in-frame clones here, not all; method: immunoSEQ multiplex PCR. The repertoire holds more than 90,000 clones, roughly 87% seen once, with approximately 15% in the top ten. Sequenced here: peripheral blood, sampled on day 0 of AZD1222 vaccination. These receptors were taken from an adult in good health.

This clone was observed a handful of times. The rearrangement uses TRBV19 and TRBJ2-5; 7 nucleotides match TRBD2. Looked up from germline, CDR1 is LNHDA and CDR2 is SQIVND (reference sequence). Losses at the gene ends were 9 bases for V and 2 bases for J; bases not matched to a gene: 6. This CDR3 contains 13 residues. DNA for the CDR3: TGTGCCAGCAACGCCGGGAGGCAAGAGACCCAGTACTTC. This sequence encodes CASNAGRQETQYF.

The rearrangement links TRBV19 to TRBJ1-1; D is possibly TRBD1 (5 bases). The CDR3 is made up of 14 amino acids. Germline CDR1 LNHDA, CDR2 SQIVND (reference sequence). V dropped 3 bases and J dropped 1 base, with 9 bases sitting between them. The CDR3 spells CASSIYRRNTEAFF. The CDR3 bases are TGTGCCAGTAGTATCTACAGGCGGAACACTGAAGCTTTCTTT.

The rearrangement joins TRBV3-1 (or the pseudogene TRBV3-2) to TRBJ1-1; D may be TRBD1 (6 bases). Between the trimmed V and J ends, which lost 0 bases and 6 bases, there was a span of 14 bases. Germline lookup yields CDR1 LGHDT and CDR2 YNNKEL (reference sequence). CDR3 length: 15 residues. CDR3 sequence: CASSQDASRGAEAFF. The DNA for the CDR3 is TGTGCCAGCAGCCAAGATGCCTCCAGGGGAGCTGAAGCTTTCTTT.

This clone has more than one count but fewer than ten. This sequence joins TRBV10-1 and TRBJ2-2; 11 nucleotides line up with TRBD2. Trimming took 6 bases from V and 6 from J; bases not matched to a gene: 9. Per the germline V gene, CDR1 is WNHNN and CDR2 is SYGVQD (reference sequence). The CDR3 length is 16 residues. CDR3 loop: CASSPGTSGGAGELFF. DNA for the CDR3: TGCGCCAGCAGCCCCGGGACTAGCGGTGGAGCCGGGGAGCTGTTTTTT.

CDR3 sequence reads: CASRLYRGRDYGYTF. Here the CDR3 DNA reads TGTGCCAGCAGACTATACAGGGGAAGGGACTATGGCTACACCTTC. The chain uses TRBV5-8 and TRBJ1-2; TRBD1 matches 7 bases. In germline, CDR1 is SGHTS, CDR2 YDEGEE. The CDR3 sequence is 15 residues long. Losses at the gene ends were 5 bases for V and 3 bases for J; bases not matched to a gene: 10.

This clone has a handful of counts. As DNA, the CDR3 is TGTGCCAGCAGCCAAGATCGTATCATGGGTCGCCCTGAAAGGACGCAGTATTTT. Its protein product is CASSQDRIMGRPERTQYF. V is TRBV4-2 and J is TRBJ2-3; D gene uncertain. The CDR3 is 18 amino acids. The V end was cut by 0 bases, the J end by 9 bases, with 25 bases between. Germline V gives CDR1 LGHNA, CDR2 YNFKEQ.

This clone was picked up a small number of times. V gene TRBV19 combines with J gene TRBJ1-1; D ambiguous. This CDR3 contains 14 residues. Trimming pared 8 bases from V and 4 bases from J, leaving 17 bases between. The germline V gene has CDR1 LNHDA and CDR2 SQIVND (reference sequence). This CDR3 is CASVKRFEGTEAFF. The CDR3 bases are TGTGCCAGTGTTAAGCGGTTCGAGGGCACTGAAGCTTTCTTT.

The CDR3 bases are TGTGCCAGCATGCGACACCCCAATGAGCAGTTCTTC. The encoded protein is CASMRHPNEQFF. This chain joins TRBV27 and TRBJ2-1, with no clear D. This CDR3 has 12 residues. CDR1 and CDR2 from the germline V gene are MNHEY and SMNVEV (reference sequence). Trimming took off 7 bases at V and 6 bases at J, with 10 bases between the two ends.

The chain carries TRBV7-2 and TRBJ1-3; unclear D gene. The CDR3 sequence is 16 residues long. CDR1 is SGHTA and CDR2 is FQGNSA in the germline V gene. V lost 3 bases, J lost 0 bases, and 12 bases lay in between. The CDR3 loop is CASSFRMVGSGNTIYF. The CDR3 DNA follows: TGTGCCAGCAGCTTTAGGATGGTGGGCTCTGGAAACACCATATATTTT.

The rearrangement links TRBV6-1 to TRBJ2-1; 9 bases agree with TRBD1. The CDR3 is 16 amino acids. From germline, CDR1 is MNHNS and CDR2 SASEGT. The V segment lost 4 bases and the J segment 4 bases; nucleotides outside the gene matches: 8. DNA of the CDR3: TGTGCCAGCAGTGGAGGGGAGGACAGGGGATACAATGAGCAGTTCTTC. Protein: CASSGGEDRGYNEQFF.

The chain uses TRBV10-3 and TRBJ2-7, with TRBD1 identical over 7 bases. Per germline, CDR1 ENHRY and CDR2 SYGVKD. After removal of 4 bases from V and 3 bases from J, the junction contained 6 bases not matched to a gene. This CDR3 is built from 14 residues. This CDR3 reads CAISGVDRDYEQYF. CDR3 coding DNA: TGTGCCATCAGTGGCGTAGACAGGGACTACGAGCAGTACTTC.

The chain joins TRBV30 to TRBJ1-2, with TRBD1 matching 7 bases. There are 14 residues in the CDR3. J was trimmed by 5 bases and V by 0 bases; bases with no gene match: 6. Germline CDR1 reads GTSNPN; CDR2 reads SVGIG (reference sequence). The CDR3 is CAWSVPNRGYGYTF. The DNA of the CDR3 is TGTGCCTGGAGTGTGCCGAACAGGGGTTATGGCTACACCTTC. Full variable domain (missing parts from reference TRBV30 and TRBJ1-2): SQTIHQWPATLVQPVGSPLSLECTVEGTSNPNLYWYRQAAGRGLQLLFYSVGIGQISSEVPQNLSASRPQDRQFILSSKKLLLSDSGFYLCAWSVPNRGYGYTFGSGTRLTVV.

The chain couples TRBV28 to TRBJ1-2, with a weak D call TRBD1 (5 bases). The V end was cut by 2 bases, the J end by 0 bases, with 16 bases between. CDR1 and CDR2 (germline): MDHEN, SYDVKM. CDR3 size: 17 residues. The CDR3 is CASSLPQGIIANYGYTF. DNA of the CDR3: TGTGCCAGCAGTTTACCCCAGGGAATCATAGCTAACTATGGCTACACCTTC.